This entry lists 8 T cell receptor beta chains sequenced from one sample in a study of shared clonotypes between healthy human individuals. This table comes from immunoSEQ multiplex PCR, and its TCRdb copy is limited to in-frame clones, with some not included. The sample consists of millions of clones, over 85% of them appearing once. The specimen sequenced was naive CD4+ T cells sorted from blood. Subset: CD45RA+ positively selected. All receptors derive from a man aged 18-30 years in good health.

The chain joins TRBV27 to TRBJ2-5, with D possibly called TRBD1 or TRBD2 (5 bases each). CDR3 length equals 12 residues. Trimming took off 3 bases at V and 7 bases at J, with 9 bases between the two ends. Germline CDR1 reads MNHEY; CDR2 reads SMNVEV (reference sequence). The CDR3: CASSFRGATQYF. The CDR3 nucleotides read TGTGCCAGCAGTTTTCGAGGGGCGACCCAGTACTTC.

The table lists this clone with a few counts. The chain carries TRBV5-6 and TRBJ1-2; 7 bases match TRBD1. This CDR3 spans 13 amino acids. The germline gives CDR1 SGHDT, CDR2 YYEEEE. V was pared by 4 bases and J by 6 bases, with 6 bases of the junction left unmatched. The CDR3 loop is CASSQTGSNGYTF. The CDR3 DNA is TGTGCCAGCAGCCAGACAGGGAGCAATGGCTACACCTTC.

V usage is TRBV2 and J usage is TRBJ1-5, with D unclear. Germline CDR1 and CDR2: SNHLY and FYNNEI. V was shortened by 1 base and J by 0 bases, with 10 bases between the two germline ends. CDR3 size: 16 residues. The CDR3 coding sequence is TGTGCCAGCAGTGAAGGCCGGGGAGGTAGCAATCAGCCCCAGCATTTT. It specifies CASSEGRGGSNQPQHF.

The chain combines TRBV28 with TRBJ1-4, with 9 positions matching TRBD1. The V segment lost 4 bases and the J segment 5 bases; nucleotides outside the gene matches: 5. The CDR3 length is 15 residues. Germline CDR1 MDHEN, CDR2 SYDVKM. The CDR3 coding sequence is TGTGCCAGCAGTTCCCCGGACAGGGGAAATGAAAAACTGTTTTTT. This gives the protein CASSSPDRGNEKLFF.

The chain links TRBV18 to TRBJ2-3, with 10 positions matching TRBD2. Germline loops: CDR1 KGHSH, CDR2 LQKENI. Trimming removed 6 bases from V and 4 bases from J; junction bases left unmatched: 13. The CDR3 spans 17 residues. The CDR3 loop reads CASSSTGGAGGPDTQYF. For the CDR3, the DNA is TGTGCCAGCTCCTCCACCGGGGGAGCGGGGGGGCCAGATACGCAGTATTTT.

In its sample, this clone was seen once. The chain couples TRBV19 to TRBJ1-1, with TRBD1 matching over 8 bases. Germline loops: CDR1 LNHDA, CDR2 SQIVND (reference sequence). The length of the CDR3 is 16 residues. After removal of 5 bases from V and 1 base from J, the junction contained 9 bases not matched to a gene. CDR3 bases: TGTGCCAGTAGTCCCCCACCGGGGACAGGGAACACTGAAGCTTTCTTT. This encodes CASSPPPGTGNTEAFF.

The chain recombines TRBV6-5 with TRBJ2-2; D is undetermined. Germline V gene sequence: CDR1 MNHEY, CDR2 SVGAGI. The CDR3 is 16 residues long. Trimming stripped 0 bases from V and 0 bases from J, with 8 bases between. The CDR3 region has the DNA TGTGCCAGCAGTTACTCGAGGCGGACGAACACCGGGGAGCTGTTTTTT. The encoded protein is CASSYSRRTNTGELFF.

This clone was seen a single time. The chain joins TRBV28 to TRBJ2-7; 7 bases map to TRBD1. Looked up from germline, CDR1 is MDHEN and CDR2 is SYDVKM. This CDR3 region has 14 residues. V dropped 8 bases and J dropped 3; count of bases not matched to a gene: 10. In nucleotides, the CDR3 is TGTGCCAGCGGGGGTCCACAGGGGCTCTACGAGCAGTACTTC. It codes for CASGGPQGLYEQYF. The complete variable domain, with remaining parts taken from reference TRBV28 and TRBJ2-7, reads DVKVTQSSRYLVKRTGEKVFLECVQDMDHENMFWYRQDPGLGLRLIYFSYDVKMKEKGDIPEGYSVSREKKERFSLILESASTNQTSMYLCASGGPQGLYEQYFGPGTRLTVT.